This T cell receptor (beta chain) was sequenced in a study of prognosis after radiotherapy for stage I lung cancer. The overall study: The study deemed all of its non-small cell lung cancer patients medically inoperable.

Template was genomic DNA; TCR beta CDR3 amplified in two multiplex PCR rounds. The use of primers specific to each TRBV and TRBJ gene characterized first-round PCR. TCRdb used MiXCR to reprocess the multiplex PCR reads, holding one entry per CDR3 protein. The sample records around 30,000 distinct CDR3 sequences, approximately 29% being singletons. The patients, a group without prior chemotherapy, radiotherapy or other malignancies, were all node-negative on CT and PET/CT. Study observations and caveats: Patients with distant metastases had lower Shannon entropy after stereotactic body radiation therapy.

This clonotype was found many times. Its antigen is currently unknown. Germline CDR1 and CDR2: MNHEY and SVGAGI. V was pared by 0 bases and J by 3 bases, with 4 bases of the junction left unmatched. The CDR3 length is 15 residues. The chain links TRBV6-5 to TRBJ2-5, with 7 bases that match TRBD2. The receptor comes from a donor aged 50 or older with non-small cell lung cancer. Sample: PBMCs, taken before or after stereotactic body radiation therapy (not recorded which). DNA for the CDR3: TGTGCCAGCAGTTACTCGGTTGGGACTAAAGAGACCCAGTACTTC. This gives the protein CASSYSVGTKETQYF.